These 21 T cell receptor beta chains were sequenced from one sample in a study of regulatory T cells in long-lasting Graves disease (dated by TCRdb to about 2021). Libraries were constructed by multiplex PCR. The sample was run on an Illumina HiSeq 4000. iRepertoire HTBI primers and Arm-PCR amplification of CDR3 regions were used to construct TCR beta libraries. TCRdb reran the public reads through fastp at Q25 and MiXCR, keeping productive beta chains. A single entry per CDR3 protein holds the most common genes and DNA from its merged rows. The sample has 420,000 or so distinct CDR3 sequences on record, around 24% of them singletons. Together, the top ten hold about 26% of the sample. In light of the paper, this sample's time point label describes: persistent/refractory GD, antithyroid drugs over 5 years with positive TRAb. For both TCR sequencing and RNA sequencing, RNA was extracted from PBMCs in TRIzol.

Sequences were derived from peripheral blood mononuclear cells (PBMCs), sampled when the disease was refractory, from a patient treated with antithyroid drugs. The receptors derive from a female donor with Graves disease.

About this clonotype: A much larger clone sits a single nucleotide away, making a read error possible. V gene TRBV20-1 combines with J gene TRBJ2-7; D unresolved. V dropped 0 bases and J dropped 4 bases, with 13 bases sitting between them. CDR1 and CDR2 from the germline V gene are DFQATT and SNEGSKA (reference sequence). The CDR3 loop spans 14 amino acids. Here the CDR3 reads CSARDQRRHYEQYF. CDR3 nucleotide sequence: TGCAGTGCTAGAGATCAGAGACGGCATTACGAGCAGTACTTC.

CDR3 in amino acids: CASNTAGGEQYF. DNA for the CDR3: TGTGCCAGTAACACTGCGGGAGGGGAGCAGTACTTC. The rearrangement links TRBV19 to TRBJ2-7; TRBD2 agrees at 9 bases. Germline V gene lookup returns CDR1 LNHDA and CDR2 SQIVND (reference sequence). There are 12 residues in the CDR3. With 7 bases clipped from V and 7 bases from J, the junction kept 5 bases outside the gene matches. Full variable domain (remainder filled in from reference TRBV19 and TRBJ2-7): DGGITQSPKYLFRKEGQNVTLSCEQNLNHDAMYWYRQDPGQGLRLIYYSQIVNDFQKGDIAEGYSVSREKKESFPLTVTSAQKNPTAFYLCASNTAGGEQYFGPGTRLTVT.

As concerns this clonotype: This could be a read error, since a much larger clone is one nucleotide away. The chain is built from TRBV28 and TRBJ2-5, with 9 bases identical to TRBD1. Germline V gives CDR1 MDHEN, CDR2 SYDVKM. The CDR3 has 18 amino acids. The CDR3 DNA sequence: TGTGCCAGCAGAAATACAGGGGGCGCTTTATTGGGGCAAGAGATCCAGTACTTC. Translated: CASRNTGGALLGQEIQYF. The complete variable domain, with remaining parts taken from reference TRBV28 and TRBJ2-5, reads DVKVTQSSRYLVKRTGEKVFLECVQDMDHENMFWYRQDPGLGLRLIYFSYDVKMKEKGDIPEGYSVSREKKERFSLILESASTNQTSMYLCASRNTGGALLGQEIQYFGPGTRLLVL.

The CDR3 nucleotides read TGTGCCCGTGGAGTGTCGGATACGCAGTATTTT. It is translated as CARGVSDTQYF. The chain links TRBV30 to TRBJ2-3; the D is unclear. V shed 8 bases and J shed 6 bases, with 12 bases lying between them. The germline CDR1 and CDR2 sequences are GTSNPN and SVGIG (reference sequence). The CDR3 extends over 11 amino acids. The full variable domain, with the rest looked up from reference TRBV30 and TRBJ2-3, is SQTIHQWPATLVQPVGSPLSLECTVEGTSNPNLYWYRQAAGRGLQLLFYSVGIGQISSEVPQNLSASRPQDRQFILSSKKLLLSDSGFYLCARGVSDTQYFGPGTRLTVL.

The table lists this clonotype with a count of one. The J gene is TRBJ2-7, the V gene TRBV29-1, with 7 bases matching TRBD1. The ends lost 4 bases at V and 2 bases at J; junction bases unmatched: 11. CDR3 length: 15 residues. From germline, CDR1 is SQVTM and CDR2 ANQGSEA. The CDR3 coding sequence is TGCAGCGTTGGCCCGGACAGGCTAAGCCCCTACGAGCAGTACTTC. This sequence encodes CSVGPDRLSPYEQYF.

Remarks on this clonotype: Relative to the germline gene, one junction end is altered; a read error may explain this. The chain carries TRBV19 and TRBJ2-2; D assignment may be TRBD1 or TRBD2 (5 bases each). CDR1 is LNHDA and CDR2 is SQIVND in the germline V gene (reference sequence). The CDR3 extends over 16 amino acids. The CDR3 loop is CASRGRDSPNTGEPFF. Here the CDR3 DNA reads TGTGCCAGCCGTGGGAGAGACAGTCCGAACACCGGGGAGCCGTTTTTT.

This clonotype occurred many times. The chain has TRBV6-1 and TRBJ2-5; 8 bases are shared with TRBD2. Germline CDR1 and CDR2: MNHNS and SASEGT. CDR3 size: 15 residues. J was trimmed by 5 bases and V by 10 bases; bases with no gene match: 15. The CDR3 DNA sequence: TGTGCCACCCAGAAGGGGGGGGCGGGAGGTGAGACCCAGTACTTC. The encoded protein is CATQKGGAGGETQYF.

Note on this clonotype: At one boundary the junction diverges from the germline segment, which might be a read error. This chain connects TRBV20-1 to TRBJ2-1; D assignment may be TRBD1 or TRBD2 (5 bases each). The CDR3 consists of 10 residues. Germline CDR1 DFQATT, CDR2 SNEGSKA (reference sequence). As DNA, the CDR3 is TGCAGTGCCAGAGGGGTTGAGCAGTTCTTC. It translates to CSARGVEQFF.

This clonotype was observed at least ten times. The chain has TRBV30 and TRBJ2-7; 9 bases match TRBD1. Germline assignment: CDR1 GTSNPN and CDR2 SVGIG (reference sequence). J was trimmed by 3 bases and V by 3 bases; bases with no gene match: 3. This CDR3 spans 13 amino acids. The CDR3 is CAWSEDRGYEQYF. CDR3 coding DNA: TGTGCCTGGAGCGAGGACAGGGGCTACGAGCAGTACTTC. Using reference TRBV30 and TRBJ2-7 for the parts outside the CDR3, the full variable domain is SQTIHQWPATLVQPVGSPLSLECTVEGTSNPNLYWYRQAAGRGLQLLFYSVGIGQISSEVPQNLSASRPQDRQFILSSKKLLLSDSGFYLCAWSEDRGYEQYFGPGTRLTVT.

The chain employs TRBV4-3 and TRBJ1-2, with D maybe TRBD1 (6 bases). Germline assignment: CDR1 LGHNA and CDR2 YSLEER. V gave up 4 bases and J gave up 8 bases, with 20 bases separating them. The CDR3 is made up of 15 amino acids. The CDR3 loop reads CASSLTGGGGGGYTF. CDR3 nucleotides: TGCGCCAGCAGCCTTACCGGCGGGGGCGGCGGCGGCTACACCTTC.

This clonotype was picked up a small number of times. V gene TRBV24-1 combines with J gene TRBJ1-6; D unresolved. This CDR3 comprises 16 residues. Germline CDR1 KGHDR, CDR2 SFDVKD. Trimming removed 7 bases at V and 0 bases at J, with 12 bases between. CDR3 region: CATREKYSSYNSPLHF. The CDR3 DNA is TGTGCCACCAGAGAGAAATATAGCTCCTATAATTCACCCCTCCACTTT.

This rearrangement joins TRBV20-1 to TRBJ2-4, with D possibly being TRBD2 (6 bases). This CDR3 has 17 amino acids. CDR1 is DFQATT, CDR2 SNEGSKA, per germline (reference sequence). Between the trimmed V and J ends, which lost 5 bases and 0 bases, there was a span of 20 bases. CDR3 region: CSAGGPARSLAKNIQYF. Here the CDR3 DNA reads TGCAGTGCTGGAGGGCCAGCCCGATCCTTAGCCAAAAACATTCAGTACTTC.

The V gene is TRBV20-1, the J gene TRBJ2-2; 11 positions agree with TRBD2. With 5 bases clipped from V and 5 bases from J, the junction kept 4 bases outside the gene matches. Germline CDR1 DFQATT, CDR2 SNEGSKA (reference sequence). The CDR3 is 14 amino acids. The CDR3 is CSAALAGGTGELFF. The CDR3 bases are TGCAGTGCTGCCCTAGCGGGAGGTACCGGGGAGCTGTTTTTT.

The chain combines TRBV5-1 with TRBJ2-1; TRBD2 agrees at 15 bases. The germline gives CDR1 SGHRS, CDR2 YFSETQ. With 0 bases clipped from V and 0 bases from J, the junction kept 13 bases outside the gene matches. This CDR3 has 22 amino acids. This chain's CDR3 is CASSLGGLAGGPTKSSYNEQFF. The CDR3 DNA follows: TGCGCCAGCAGCTTGGGGGGACTAGCGGGAGGACCAACCAAGAGCTCCTACAATGAGCAGTTCTTC.

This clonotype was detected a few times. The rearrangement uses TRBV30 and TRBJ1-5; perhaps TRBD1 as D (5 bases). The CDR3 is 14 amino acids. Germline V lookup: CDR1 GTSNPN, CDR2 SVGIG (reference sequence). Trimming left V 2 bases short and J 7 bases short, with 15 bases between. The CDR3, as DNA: TGTGCCTGGAGTTTATATGGGGGAACGCAGCCCCAGCATTTT. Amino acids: CAWSLYGGTQPQHF.

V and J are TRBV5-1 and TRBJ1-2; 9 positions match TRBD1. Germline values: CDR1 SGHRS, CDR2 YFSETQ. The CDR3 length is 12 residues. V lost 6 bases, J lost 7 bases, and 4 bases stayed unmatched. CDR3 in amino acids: CASKRTGAGYTF. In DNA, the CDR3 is TGCGCCAGCAAAAGGACAGGGGCTGGCTACACCTTC.

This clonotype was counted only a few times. The CDR3 sequence is CATSTDRASLGTEAFF. The CDR3 nucleotides read TGTGCCACCAGCACCGACAGGGCCTCTCTGGGAACTGAAGCTTTCTTT. The V gene is TRBV15, the J gene TRBJ1-1; TRBD1 aligns across 7 bases. Trimming took 4 bases from V and 5 from J; bases not matched to a gene: 13. The CDR3 length is 16 residues. CDR1 and CDR2 (germline): LNHNV, YYDKDF (reference sequence).

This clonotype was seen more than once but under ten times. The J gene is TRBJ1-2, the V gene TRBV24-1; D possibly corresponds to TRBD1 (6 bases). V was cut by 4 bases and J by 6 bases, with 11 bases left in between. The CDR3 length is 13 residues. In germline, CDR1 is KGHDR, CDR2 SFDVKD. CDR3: CATSEFTGNGYTF. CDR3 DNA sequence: TGTGCCACCAGTGAGTTTACAGGGAATGGCTACACCTTC.

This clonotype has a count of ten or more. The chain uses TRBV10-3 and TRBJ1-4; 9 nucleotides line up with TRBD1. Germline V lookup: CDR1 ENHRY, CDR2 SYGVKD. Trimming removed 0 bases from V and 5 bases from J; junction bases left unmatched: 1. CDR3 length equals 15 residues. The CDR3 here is CAISESGTGNEKLFF. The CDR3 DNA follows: TGTGCCATCAGTGAGTCGGGGACAGGGAATGAAAAACTGTTTTTT.

This CDR3 reads CANAGTGGTGELFF. CDR3 coding DNA: TGTGCCAATGCCGGGACAGGAGGCACCGGGGAGCTGTTTTTT. This sequence joins TRBV10-3 and TRBJ2-2; 8 bases line up with TRBD1. The CDR3 consists of 14 residues. J gave up 4 bases and V 10 bases, and 8 bases lay outside the gene matches. The V gene's germline CDR1 is ENHRY and CDR2 SYGVKD.

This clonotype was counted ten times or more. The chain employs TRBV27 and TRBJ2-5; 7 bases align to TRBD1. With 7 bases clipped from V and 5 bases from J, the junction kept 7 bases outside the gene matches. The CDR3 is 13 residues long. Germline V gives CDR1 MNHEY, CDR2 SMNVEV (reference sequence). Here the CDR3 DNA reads TGTGCCAGCAAACAAGGGGGCGGGGAGACCCAGTACTTC. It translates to CASKQGGGETQYF.